These T cell receptor beta chains were read from a single sample in a study of T cells in Graves' hyperthyroidism and ophthalmopathy. MiXCR, applied by TCRdb to the multiplex PCR reads, yields one record per CDR3 protein. This table holds around 340,000 distinct CDR3 sequences, 15% to 20% found once. Sequenced sample: blood. These receptor sequences come from a woman aged 40 to 55 with Graves' ophthalmopathy. CDR3s include the opening cysteine and the closing phenylalanine or tryptophan. D genes are given only for firm matches. For some rows the clone size is stated as once, few or many, or as a class when expanded; others skip it.

clone_size | cdr3_length | j_call | v_call | d_call | cdr3_nt | cdr3_aa
. | 16 | TRBJ1-1 | TRBV28 | TRBD1 | TGTGCCAGCAGTTTGACCGGGACAGGAGGAAGGGGTAAAGCTTTCTTT | CASSLTGTGGRGKAFF
few | 12 | TRBJ2-3 | TRBV30 | . | TGTGCCTGGAGTAGAAGGGATGATACGCAGTATTTT | CAWSRRDDTQYF
many | 16 | TRBJ2-7 | TRBV5-1 | TRBD2 | TGCGCCAGCAGCTTGGTTGCCAGCGGGAAGCTCTACGAGCAGTACTTC | CASSLVASGKLYEQYF
many | 16 | TRBJ1-5 | TRBV6-1 | TRBD1 | TGTGCCACCAAATCGTCCCGGGACAGCCGAAGGGGGCCCCAGCATTTT | CATKSSRDSRRGPQHF
many | 18 | TRBJ1-1 | TRBV6-2/TRBV6-3 | TRBD1 | TGTGCCAGCAGTTACCGATATGGGACAGGGGCGTCGAGCACTGAAGCTTTCTTT | CASSYRYGTGASSTEAFF
many | 15 | TRBJ2-7 | TRBV15 | . | TGTGCCACCAGCCCCTTGCCGGGAATGGTCTACGAGCAGTACTTC | CATSPLPGMVYEQYF
many | 15 | TRBJ1-5 | TRBV11-2 | . | TGTGCCAGCAGCTTAGACGGAGGGGCTGGGCAGCCCCAGCATTTT | CASSLDGGAGQPQHF
. | 16 | TRBJ2-7 | TRBV9 | . | TGTGCCAGCAGACCCCTCAGCGGCGCCCGAACTTACGAGCAGTACTTC | CASRPLSGARTYEQYF
many | 16 | TRBJ2-2 | TRBV9 | TRBD2 | TGTGCCAGCAGCGTAGAGCTAGCGGGAAACACCGGGGAGCTGTTTTTT | CASSVELAGNTGELFF
many | 14 | TRBJ2-2 | TRBV12-3/TRBV12-4 | . | TGTGCCAGCAGCGACTTAGGACGACCCGGGGAGCTGTTTTTT | CASSDLGRPGELFF
many | 14 | TRBJ2-2 | TRBV6-1 | . | TGTGCCAGCATTGTGACAGGGAACACCGGGGAGCTGTTTTTT | CASIVTGNTGELFF
. | 12 | TRBJ2-7 | TRBV7-6 | . | TGTGCCAGCAGCGGGGAAGGGAACGAGCAGTACTTC | CASSGEGNEQYF
many | 14 | TRBJ1-1 | TRBV6-2/TRBV6-3 | TRBD1 | TGTGCCAGCAGACGAACAGGGGGCGGCACTGAAGCTTTCTTT | CASRRTGGGTEAFF
many | 18 | TRBJ2-4 | TRBV28 | TRBD1 | TGTGCCAGCAGTTTCCCTCGGCGGGACAGGGGGCCGAAAAACATTCAGTACTTC | CASSFPRRDRGPKNIQYF
many | 15 | TRBJ2-7 | TRBV5-1 | TRBD2 | TGCGCCAGCAGTATGGGACTAGCGGGAGTCTACGAGCAGTACTTC | CASSMGLAGVYEQYF
many | 15 | TRBJ1-5 | TRBV28 | TRBD1 | TGTGCCAGCACCAACCCGACAGGGTCCAATCAGCCCCAGCATTTT | CASTNPTGSNQPQHF
many | 15 | TRBJ2-5 | TRBV6-5 | TRBD2 | TGTGCCAGCAGCTTTAGCGGGATTAGGAAAGAGACCCAGTACTTC | CASSFSGIRKETQYF
many | 14 | TRBJ2-5 | TRBV2 | . | TGTGCCAGCAGTGAGTCAGGGTGGGGAGAGACCCAGTACTTC | CASSESGWGETQYF
. | 16 | TRBJ2-5 | TRBV20-1 | TRBD2 | TGCAGTGCAAGAATAGCGGGAGCCGATCACCAAGAGACCCAGTACTTC | CSARIAGADHQETQYF
many | 16 | TRBJ2-5 | TRBV9 | . | TGTGCCAGCAGCGTGGGATGGGACTCCGAACAAGAGACCCAGTACTTC | CASSVGWDSEQETQYF
. | 13 | TRBJ2-7 | TRBV2 | . | TGTGCCAGCAGTGAATTAGAGGGGCCCGAGCAGTACTTC | CASSELEGPEQYF
many | 12 | TRBJ2-5 | TRBV5-1 | TRBD1 | TGCGCCAGCAGCTTGACAGGGGCGACCCAGTACTTC | CASSLTGATQYF
many | 13 | TRBJ1-1 | TRBV28 | TRBD1 | TGTGCCAGCAGTTTCGGACAGGCAAATGAAGCTTTCTTT | CASSFGQANEAFF
many | 13 | TRBJ1-2 | TRBV7-2 | TRBD1 | TGTGCCAGCAGCCCTGACAGGGACGGTGGCTACACCTTC | CASSPDRDGGYTF
many | 15 | TRBJ2-7 | TRBV12-3/TRBV12-4 | TRBD2 | TGTGCCAGCAGTTTGGGTAGCGGGAGTGGCTACGAGCAGTACTTC | CASSLGSGSGYEQYF
. | 13 | TRBJ2-7 | TRBV30 | . | TGTGCCTGGACGGGGGCGGGAGCAGGCGAGCAGTACTTC | CAWTGAGAGEQYF
many | 12 | TRBJ1-1 | TRBV6-2/TRBV6-3 | . | TGTGCCAGCGGGGTTAGGAACACTGAAGCTTTCTTT | CASGVRNTEAFF
many | 14 | TRBJ1-2 | TRBV2 | . | TGTGCCAGCAGTGAAGATAGGGGCGTCTATGGCTACACCTTC | CASSEDRGVYGYTF
many | 16 | TRBJ1-2 | TRBV14 | . | TGTGCCAGCAGCCAAGATTGGGAAGGGCTCCCTTATGGCTACACCTTC | CASSQDWEGLPYGYTF
many | 16 | TRBJ1-5 | TRBV6-2/TRBV6-3 | TRBD1 | TGTGCCAGCAGTACGACCCTGGGACAGATCAATCAGCCCCAGCATTTT | CASSTTLGQINQPQHF
. | 19 | TRBJ2-2 | TRBV11-1 | TRBD2 | TGTGCCAGCAGACGCCCCGGACTAGCGGGACTTTCGAACACCGGGGAGCTGTTTTTT | CASRRPGLAGLSNTGELFF
many | 14 | TRBJ1-5 | TRBV3-1 | . | TGTGCCAGCAGCCAAGGGGGCTCGGGTCAGCCCCAGCATTTT | CASSQGGSGQPQHF
many | 15 | TRBJ2-7 | TRBV7-2 | TRBD2 | TGTGCCAGCTCCTTCGAGGGAGCGGGGTCCTACGAGCAGTACTTC | CASSFEGAGSYEQYF
many | 14 | TRBJ1-1 | TRBV6-5 | TRBD1 | TGTGCCAGCAGTTACTCACAGGGGATGGCTGAAGCTTTCTTT | CASSYSQGMAEAFF
few | 17 | TRBJ2-5 | TRBV2 | TRBD2 | TGTGCCAGCAGTCCGGTTCCTAGCGGGAGTTGGCAAGAGACCCAGTACTTC | CASSPVPSGSWQETQYF
few | 17 | TRBJ2-4 | TRBV5-8 | . | TGTGCCAGCAGCTTGGCGAAAGGCTCCTCAGCCAAAAACATTCAGTACTTC | CASSLAKGSSAKNIQYF
. | 16 | TRBJ2-2 | TRBV14 | . | TGTGCCAGCAGCCAAGTGTGGCAGGAGGACACCGGGGAGCTGTTTTTT | CASSQVWQEDTGELFF
many | 15 | TRBJ2-5 | TRBV5-1 | . | TGCGCCAGCAGCTTGGAGTGGGGGAGCCAAGAGACCCAGTACTTC | CASSLEWGSQETQYF
many | 15 | TRBJ1-2 | TRBV28 | . | TGTGCCAGCAGCCCCTCAGGTCGCGTAGGACATGGCTACACCTTC | CASSPSGRVGHGYTF
many | 11 | TRBJ1-5 | TRBV12-3/TRBV12-4 | . | TGTGCCAGCGGTTTCCGGGGTCCCCAGCATTTT | CASGFRGPQHF
few | 15 | TRBJ2-7 | TRBV4-1 | . | TGCGCCAGCAGCCAACCAACTCGCGGGGTCTACGAGCAGTACTTC | CASSQPTRGVYEQYF
many | 14 | TRBJ2-2 | TRBV7-3 | TRBD1 | TGTGCCAGCAGCCGGGACAGAGACACCGGGGAGCTGTTTTTT | CASSRDRDTGELFF
many | 15 | TRBJ2-4 | TRBV30 | . | TGTGCCTGGAGGGGGTCGGGACTAGCCAAAAACATTCAGTACTTC | CAWRGSGLAKNIQYF
. | 15 | TRBJ1-5 | TRBV12-3/TRBV12-4 | . | TGTGCCAGCAGTTTACGGTCGGCGGCAGAAGCGCCCCAGCATTTT | CASSLRSAAEAPQHF
many | 15 | TRBJ2-7 | TRBV7-2 | . | TGTGCCAGCAGCTTAATCGCACAGGTTCCCAACGAGCAGTACTTC | CASSLIAQVPNEQYF
. | 15 | TRBJ2-1 | TRBV19 | . | TGTGCCAGTAGTGACGAGGACCCGGGACCCTACGAGCAGTTCTTC | CASSDEDPGPYEQFF